The rows below give T cell receptor beta chains drawn from one sample of a study of Ad26.COV2.S vaccination and SARS-CoV-2 variants. Method: immunoSEQ multiplex PCR; TCRdb's copy keeps in-frame clones and lacks some. Of roughly 270,000 clones listed, around 87% are singletons. The sequencing used peripheral blood, collected in a trial of Ad26.COV2.S vaccine versus placebo. The receptors were gathered from a person aged 18-65 years who received the Ad26.COV2.S COVID-19 vaccine or a placebo. Each CDR3 is given with its conserved first and last residue. The D gene is left open where the match is weak. A clone size is listed for some rows: how often the clone was seen (once, few, many), or a class if it is expanded.

V gene,J gene,D gene,clone size,CDR3 DNA,CDR3 protein
TRBV6-5,TRBJ2-1,TRBD1,-,TGTGCCAGCAGCCTCACCGGGACAGGGGGTGAGCAGTTCTTC,CASSLTGTGGEQFF
TRBV2,TRBJ1-6,-,few,TGTGCCAGCAGGGACAGTCGTTGGTCGAATTCACCCCTCCACTTT,CASRDSRWSNSPLHF
TRBV27,TRBJ1-2,TRBD1,-,TGTGCCAGCAGTTTATCGCGGACAGGGGGCGGCTATGGCTACACCTTC,CASSLSRTGGGYGYTF
TRBV5-6,TRBJ1-3,-,-,TGTGCCAGCAGCTTTTCCGGGACCCCGGCGAGAGGAAACACCATATATTTT,CASSFSGTPARGNTIYF
TRBV9,TRBJ2-3,TRBD2,-,TGTGCCAGCAGCGCGACTAGCGGGATAGTTGCAGATACGCAGTATTTT,CASSATSGIVADTQYF
TRBV27,TRBJ1-2,-,-,TGTGCCAGCAGGCCCCTTGAAGGGTTTGAGGGCTACACCTTC,CASRPLEGFEGYTF
TRBV14,TRBJ1-1,TRBD1,-,TGTGCCAGCAGCGCGCGCAGGGGGCACACTGAAGCTTTCTTT,CASSARRGHTEAFF
TRBV7-2,TRBJ2-5,-,-,TGTGCCAGCAGCTTAGCGCCGGGCAGAGAGGTGCAGACCCAGTACTTC,CASSLAPGREVQTQYF
TRBV6-5,TRBJ1-1,-,few,TGTGCCAGCACCAACCCCCGTAACACTGAAGCTTTCTTT,CASTNPRNTEAFF
TRBV5-1,TRBJ2-7,TRBD1,-,TGCGCCAGCAGCTTGGGGGACAGCACCTACGAGCAGTACTTC,CASSLGDSTYEQYF
TRBV19,TRBJ1-5,TRBD1,-,TGTGCCAGTAGTACGGGACAGGGTAGGCCCCAGCATTTT,CASSTGQGRPQHF
TRBV18,TRBJ1-6,-,-,TGTGCCAGCTCGGACGACTCGAATAATTCACCCCTCCACTTT,CASSDDSNNSPLHF
TRBV3-1/TRBV3-2,TRBJ1-1,-,-,TGTGCCAGCAAACAGGGTACGGGGGGGACTGAAGCTTTCTTT,CASKQGTGGTEAFF
TRBV28,TRBJ2-1,TRBD2,few,TGTGCCAGCGCCGGACTAGCGGGGGGATACAATGAGCAGTTCTTC,CASAGLAGGYNEQFF
TRBV4-3,TRBJ2-3,-,-,TGCGCCAGCAGCCAAGAAAGGCAGGGAACAGATACGCAGTATTTT,CASSQERQGTDTQYF
TRBV3-1/TRBV3-2,TRBJ1-4,-,once,TGTGCCAGCAGCCAAGAAGGCAGGAGGGAAAAACTGTTTTTT,CASSQEGRREKLFF
TRBV7-9,TRBJ1-1,-,-,TGTGCCAGCAAGCCTGGACGGTCCCCTGAAGCTTTCTTT,CASKPGRSPEAFF
TRBV7-9,TRBJ2-3,-,-,TGTGCCAGCAGCCGTGGTGACTTGTCTAGCACAGATACGCAGTATTTT,CASSRGDLSSTDTQYF
TRBV12-5,TRBJ1-4,TRBD1,-,TGTGCTAGTGGCGGCAGGGGGCCTAATGAAAAACTGTTTTTT,CASGGRGPNEKLFF
TRBV7-9,TRBJ1-1,TRBD1,-,TGTGCCAGCAGCTCAGGGGGAGGGGCAGGTGGCACTGAAGCTTTCTTT,CASSSGGGAGGTEAFF
TRBV4-2,TRBJ2-7,-,-,TGTGCCAGCAGCCAAGATCGAGGGAGCCTAACCTCCTACGAGCAGTACTTC,CASSQDRGSLTSYEQYF
TRBV29-1,TRBJ1-2,-,once,TGCAGCGTCATGGCAGGGGATTCCTATGGCTACACCTTC,CSVMAGDSYGYTF
TRBV6-5,TRBJ1-3,TRBD1,-,TGTGCCAGCAGTTTCCAGGGGGCTGGAAACACCATATATTTT,CASSFQGAGNTIYF
TRBV27,TRBJ1-2,-,-,TGTGCCAGCAGTCCCTCGACAGGCTTGGGGTATGGCTACACCTTC,CASSPSTGLGYGYTF
TRBV5-1,TRBJ1-6,-,-,TGCGCCAGCAGCCGGTCGAACAGTAATTCACCCCTCCACTTT,CASSRSNSNSPLHF
TRBV7-9,TRBJ2-7,TRBD2,-,TGTGCCAGCAGCTCACAGTGGGGGACTAGCGGGAGGAGGACCTACGAGCAGTACTTC,CASSSQWGTSGRRTYEQYF
TRBV6-5,TRBJ1-3,-,-,TGTGCCAGCAATCGAGGTGACACCATATATTTT,CASNRGDTIYF
TRBV6-5,TRBJ1-4,-,few,TGTGCCAGCAAGACCACACAGGGTATGCTGTTTTTT,CASKTTQGMLFF